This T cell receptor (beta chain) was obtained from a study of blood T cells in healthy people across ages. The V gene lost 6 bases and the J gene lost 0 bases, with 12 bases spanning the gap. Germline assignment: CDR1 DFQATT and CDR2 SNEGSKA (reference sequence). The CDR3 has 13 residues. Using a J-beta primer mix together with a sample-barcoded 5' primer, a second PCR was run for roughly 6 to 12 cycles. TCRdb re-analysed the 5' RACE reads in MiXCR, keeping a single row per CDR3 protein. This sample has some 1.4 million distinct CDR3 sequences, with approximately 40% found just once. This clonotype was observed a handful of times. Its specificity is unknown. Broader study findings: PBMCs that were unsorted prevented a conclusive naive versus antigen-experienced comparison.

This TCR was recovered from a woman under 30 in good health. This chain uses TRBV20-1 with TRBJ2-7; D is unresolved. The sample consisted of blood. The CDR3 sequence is CSAKGGSSYEQYF. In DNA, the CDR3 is TGCAGTGCGAAAGGCGGAAGCTCCTACGAGCAGTACTTC.